These T cell receptor beta chains were read from a single sample in a study of blood T cell repertoires in COVID-19. The assay was immunoSEQ multiplex PCR, and TCRdb's table has in-frame clones only and misses some. The table shows roughly 520,000 clones, with approximately 88% occurring only once. The source material was PBMCs or T cells enriched from blood (not recorded which). The receptors were sampled from a woman in her forties who had recovered from COVID-19. Each CDR3 is given with its conserved first and last residue. A D gene is named only where the DNA matches it firmly. Size is stated for part of the rows, as once, few or many counts, or as a class when the clone is expanded.

v_gene: TRBV29-1
d_gene: NA
len: 14
abundance: once
j_gene: TRBJ1-1
CDR3nt: TGCAGCGCCGAAAGGGGAATGGGAGGGACTGAAGCTTTCTTT
CDR3aa: CSAERGMGGTEAFF

v_gene: TRBV20-1
d_gene: TRBD2
len: 14
abundance: NA
j_gene: TRBJ2-2
CDR3nt: TGCAGTGCTAGTCTCGCGGGAGGTACCGGGGAGCTGTTTTTT
CDR3aa: CSASLAGGTGELFF

v_gene: TRBV4-1
d_gene: NA
len: 15
abundance: NA
j_gene: TRBJ2-1
CDR3nt: TGCGCCAGCAGCCAAGATTTCGGTCTCTACAATGAGCAGTTCTTC
CDR3aa: CASSQDFGLYNEQFF

v_gene: TRBV7-7
d_gene: TRBD2
len: 18
abundance: NA
j_gene: TRBJ2-1
CDR3nt: TGTGCCAGCAGCCGTTATCCCGGGACTAGCGGCTCCTACAATGAGCAGTTCTTC
CDR3aa: CASSRYPGTSGSYNEQFF

v_gene: TRBV25-1
d_gene: TRBD1
len: 14
abundance: NA
j_gene: TRBJ2-1
CDR3nt: TGTGCCAGCAGGAAGGACAGGGCGTACAATGAGCAGTTCTTC
CDR3aa: CASRKDRAYNEQFF

v_gene: TRBV27
d_gene: TRBD1
len: 15
abundance: NA
j_gene: TRBJ1-5
CDR3nt: TGTGCCAGCAGTCAAACAGGGGGGGGTAATCAGCCCCAGCATTTT
CDR3aa: CASSQTGGGNQPQHF

v_gene: TRBV6-5
d_gene: TRBD2
len: 13
abundance: NA
j_gene: TRBJ2-7
CDR3nt: TGTGCCAGCACGGCGGGGGGAGACTACGAGCAGTACTTC
CDR3aa: CASTAGGDYEQYF

v_gene: TRBV7-2
d_gene: TRBD1
len: 15
abundance: NA
j_gene: TRBJ1-5
CDR3nt: TGTGCCAGTTCAAGTACAGGGGGAACTAATCAGCCCCAGCATTTT
CDR3aa: CASSSTGGTNQPQHF

v_gene: TRBV7-9
d_gene: NA
len: 13
abundance: NA
j_gene: TRBJ1-2
CDR3nt: TGTGCCAGCAGCCTACGCACAGTCCCTGGCTACACCTTC
CDR3aa: CASSLRTVPGYTF

v_gene: TRBV29-1
d_gene: NA
len: 13
abundance: NA
j_gene: TRBJ1-1
CDR3nt: TGCAGCGTCGAGTGGAGCCTCCCGAAGGAAGCTTTCTTT
CDR3aa: CSVEWSLPKEAFF

v_gene: TRBV5-1
d_gene: TRBD1
len: 16
abundance: NA
j_gene: TRBJ2-2
CDR3nt: TGCGCCAGCAGCCTGGAAGGACAGGGTGCCACCGGGGAGCTGTTTTTT
CDR3aa: CASSLEGQGATGELFF

v_gene: TRBV6-5
d_gene: TRBD2
len: 16
abundance: NA
j_gene: TRBJ2-1
CDR3nt: TGTGCCAGCAGCTACGGAGCGGGGACCTCCTACAATGAGCAGTTCTTC
CDR3aa: CASSYGAGTSYNEQFF

v_gene: TRBV14
d_gene: TRBD1
len: 13
abundance: once
j_gene: TRBJ1-2
CDR3nt: TGTGCCAGCAGGCCACAGGGGGCGCGTGGCTACACCTTC
CDR3aa: CASRPQGARGYTF

v_gene: TRBV12-5
d_gene: NA
len: 14
abundance: once
j_gene: TRBJ1-5
CDR3nt: TGTGCTAGTGGTCCGAACACGGGGGATCAGCCCCAGCATTTT
CDR3aa: CASGPNTGDQPQHF

v_gene: TRBV4-1
d_gene: NA
len: 14
abundance: NA
j_gene: TRBJ2-1
CDR3nt: TGCGCCAGCAGCCAAGTTCAGGGTGAGAATGAGCAGTTCTTC
CDR3aa: CASSQVQGENEQFF

v_gene: TRBV20-1
d_gene: NA
len: 14
abundance: few
j_gene: TRBJ2-1
CDR3nt: TGCAGTGCTAGTAGTAGCGGAAGCAGCAATGAGCAGTTCTTC
CDR3aa: CSASSSGSSNEQFF

v_gene: TRBV2
d_gene: NA
len: 15
abundance: NA
j_gene: TRBJ1-1
CDR3nt: TGTGCCAGCAGTCAAACGACAGCGGGGAACACTGAAGCTTTCTTT
CDR3aa: CASSQTTAGNTEAFF

v_gene: TRBV7-2
d_gene: NA
len: 15
abundance: NA
j_gene: TRBJ2-1
CDR3nt: TGTGCCAGCAGCTTCAGGTCAGGGGATTGGAATGAGCAGTTCTTC
CDR3aa: CASSFRSGDWNEQFF

v_gene: TRBV7-9
d_gene: TRBD2
len: 15
abundance: NA
j_gene: TRBJ2-2
CDR3nt: TGTGCCAGCACCCAGACTAGCGGAAACACCGGGGAGCTGTTTTTT
CDR3aa: CASTQTSGNTGELFF

v_gene: TRBV5-1
d_gene: TRBD2
len: 12
abundance: NA
j_gene: TRBJ2-1
CDR3nt: TGCGCCAGCAGCTTCTCGGGAGGTGAGCAGTTCTTC
CDR3aa: CASSFSGGEQFF

v_gene: TRBV12-3/TRBV12-4
d_gene: NA
len: 12
abundance: NA
j_gene: TRBJ1-1
CDR3nt: TGTGCCAGCAGTTATGGACTCACTGAAGCTTTCTTT
CDR3aa: CASSYGLTEAFF

v_gene: TRBV5-8
d_gene: NA
len: 13
abundance: once
j_gene: TRBJ1-1
CDR3nt: TGTGCCCCTAGTTGGGTCGGATTCACTGAAGCTTTCTTT
CDR3aa: CAPSWVGFTEAFF

v_gene: TRBV9
d_gene: TRBD1
len: 14
abundance: once
j_gene: TRBJ2-7
CDR3nt: TGTGCCAGCAGCACCGGACAGGGGTCCTACGAGCAGTACTTC
CDR3aa: CASSTGQGSYEQYF

v_gene: TRBV6-4
d_gene: TRBD1
len: 14
abundance: NA
j_gene: TRBJ2-1
CDR3nt: TGTGCCAGCAGTACCGGGACAGGCGGCAATGAGCAGTTCTTC
CDR3aa: CASSTGTGGNEQFF

v_gene: TRBV4-1
d_gene: NA
len: 15
abundance: NA
j_gene: TRBJ1-2
CDR3nt: TGCGCCAGCAGCCAAGTTGTCACGATGAGCTATGGCTACACCTTC
CDR3aa: CASSQVVTMSYGYTF

v_gene: TRBV10-1
d_gene: TRBD1
len: 16
abundance: once
j_gene: TRBJ2-5
CDR3nt: TGCGCCAGCAGTGAGCCGAGGACAGGGGGGCTAGAGACCCAGTACTTC
CDR3aa: CASSEPRTGGLETQYF

v_gene: TRBV18
d_gene: TRBD2
len: 18
abundance: NA
j_gene: TRBJ2-1
CDR3nt: TGTGCCAGCTCACCACGGCGACTAGCGGGAGGCGGGGGGCATGAGCAGTTCTTC
CDR3aa: CASSPRRLAGGGGHEQFF

v_gene: TRBV30
d_gene: NA
len: 14
abundance: once
j_gene: TRBJ1-5
CDR3nt: TGTGCCTGGGACGTCGGAGGTCCCAATCAGCCCCAGCATTTT
CDR3aa: CAWDVGGPNQPQHF

v_gene: TRBV10-3
d_gene: NA
len: 12
abundance: once
j_gene: TRBJ2-2
CDR3nt: TGTGCCATCAGTGAGTTAGCGGGGGAGCTGTTTTTT
CDR3aa: CAISELAGELFF

v_gene: TRBV5-1
d_gene: TRBD2
len: 15
abundance: once
j_gene: TRBJ2-2
CDR3nt: TGCGCCAGCAGCTCACTAGCGGGGGAAGACGGGGAGCTGTTTTTT
CDR3aa: CASSSLAGEDGELFF

v_gene: TRBV11-2
d_gene: NA
len: 12
abundance: NA
j_gene: TRBJ2-7
CDR3nt: TGTGCCAGCAGCTTAGATGGGGGGGAGCAGTACTTC
CDR3aa: CASSLDGGEQYF

v_gene: TRBV7-8
d_gene: TRBD2
len: 16
abundance: NA
j_gene: TRBJ2-5
CDR3nt: TGTGCCAGCAGCCCACCGGGACTAGCGGTCCGGGAGACCCAGTACTTC
CDR3aa: CASSPPGLAVRETQYF

v_gene: TRBV9
d_gene: NA
len: 17
abundance: few
j_gene: TRBJ1-2
CDR3nt: TGTGCCAGCAGCGTAGAGGCAGGTCCACTTCCCAACTATGGCTACACCTTC
CDR3aa: CASSVEAGPLPNYGYTF

v_gene: TRBV6-5
d_gene: NA
len: 14
abundance: NA
j_gene: TRBJ2-7
CDR3nt: TGTGCCAGCACCAACCCTGCCGGCTCCTACGAGCAGTACTTC
CDR3aa: CASTNPAGSYEQYF

v_gene: TRBV5-6
d_gene: NA
len: 15
abundance: NA
j_gene: TRBJ2-7
CDR3nt: TGTGCCACGTCCGAGCGGAGCGGAATACCCTACGAGCAGTACTTC
CDR3aa: CATSERSGIPYEQYF

v_gene: TRBV4-1
d_gene: NA
len: 17
abundance: NA
j_gene: TRBJ1-3
CDR3nt: TGCGCCAGCAGCCAAGTGTCAGATTCTGGCTCTGGAAACACCATATATTTT
CDR3aa: CASSQVSDSGSGNTIYF

v_gene: TRBV7-9
d_gene: NA
len: 17
abundance: NA
j_gene: TRBJ1-6
CDR3nt: TGTGCCAGCAGCTTAGAAGGGGGACCCGGGAATAATTCACCCCTCCACTTT
CDR3aa: CASSLEGGPGNNSPLHF

v_gene: TRBV5-1
d_gene: NA
len: 15
abundance: NA
j_gene: TRBJ2-7
CDR3nt: TGCGCCAGCAGCTTCGCGGGACTTAAGGGTTACGAGCAGTACTTC
CDR3aa: CASSFAGLKGYEQYF

v_gene: TRBV2
d_gene: NA
len: 16
abundance: NA
j_gene: TRBJ2-2
CDR3nt: TGTGCCAGCAGTGAACAGGGCCGAACGAACACCGGGGAGCTGTTTTTT
CDR3aa: CASSEQGRTNTGELFF

v_gene: TRBV24-1
d_gene: NA
len: 13
abundance: few
j_gene: TRBJ1-2
CDR3nt: TGTGCCACCAGTGATTTGCAGGGTTATGGCTACACCTTC
CDR3aa: CATSDLQGYGYTF

v_gene: TRBV7-6
d_gene: TRBD2
len: 16
abundance: NA
j_gene: TRBJ2-1
CDR3nt: TGTGCCAGCAGCTACCCGGGACTAGCGACGGGCAATGAGCAGTTCTTC
CDR3aa: CASSYPGLATGNEQFF

v_gene: TRBV4-3
d_gene: NA
len: 14
abundance: once
j_gene: TRBJ1-2
CDR3nt: TGCGCCAGCAGCCAAGATCTTCACGGGGATGGCTACACCTTC
CDR3aa: CASSQDLHGDGYTF

v_gene: TRBV4-3
d_gene: NA
len: 12
abundance: once
j_gene: TRBJ1-6
CDR3nt: TGCGCCAGCAGCCAAGATCGGAGGGAAATCCACTTT
CDR3aa: CASSQDRREIHF

v_gene: TRBV7-8
d_gene: NA
len: 16
abundance: NA
j_gene: TRBJ1-3
CDR3nt: TGTGCCAGCAGCTTGGAATACAGGGTAACGGGAAACACCATATATTTT
CDR3aa: CASSLEYRVTGNTIYF

v_gene: TRBV18
d_gene: TRBD1
len: 15
abundance: few
j_gene: TRBJ2-1
CDR3nt: TGTGCCAGCTGGCCGGGACAGGGGTCCTACAATGAGCAGTTCTTC
CDR3aa: CASWPGQGSYNEQFF

v_gene: TRBV7-2
d_gene: TRBD2
len: 16
abundance: NA
j_gene: TRBJ2-1
CDR3nt: TGTGCCAGCAGCCGTAGCGGGATGAGCTCCTACAATGAGCAGTTCTTC
CDR3aa: CASSRSGMSSYNEQFF

v_gene: TRBV30
d_gene: TRBD2
len: 14
abundance: NA
j_gene: TRBJ2-7
CDR3nt: TGTGCCGGTCGGACTAGCGGGAGAATAACGGAGCAGTACTTC
CDR3aa: CAGRTSGRITEQYF

v_gene: TRBV4-3
d_gene: NA
len: 15
abundance: NA
j_gene: TRBJ2-2
CDR3nt: TGCGCCAGCAGCCAAGATAGGGCGGGCGGCGGGGAGCTGTTTTTT
CDR3aa: CASSQDRAGGGELFF

v_gene: TRBV2
d_gene: NA
len: 12
abundance: NA
j_gene: TRBJ1-2
CDR3nt: TGTGCCAGCAGTGAACAGAGGAGTGGCTACACCTTC
CDR3aa: CASSEQRSGYTF